Shown below are 23 T cell receptor beta chains from a single sample sequenced in a study of T cell responses to AZD1222 COVID-19 vaccine. Using immunoSEQ multiplex PCR, the repertoire was profiled, and TCRdb retains in-frame clones only, with some absent. This table has more than 75,000 clones, more than 85% appearing once. The sample was peripheral blood, taken 28 days after the second AZD1222 dose. The receptor set was obtained from an adult who received the AZD1222 COVID-19 vaccine.

This chain uses TRBV15 with TRBJ2-6, with TRBD1 identical over 9 bases. V lost 1 base to trimming and J lost 3 bases; unmatched junction nucleotides: 1. From germline, CDR1 is LNHNV and CDR2 YYDKDF (reference sequence). The CDR3 has 16 residues. The CDR3 spells CATSRGQGVGANVLTF. The CDR3 region has the DNA TGTGCCACCAGCAGAGGACAGGGGGTTGGGGCCAACGTCCTGACTTTC. Together with reference TRBV15 and TRBJ2-6, the CDR3 gives the full variable domain: DAMVIQNPRYQVTQFGKPVTLSCSQTLNHNVMYWYQQKSSQAPKLLFHYYDKDFNNEADTPDNFQSRRPNTSFCFLDIRSPGLGDTAMYLCATSRGQGVGANVLTFGAGSRLTVL.

The V call is TRBV19, the J call TRBJ2-2; tentative D call: TRBD2 (5 bases). V dropped 3 bases and J dropped 5 bases, with 10 bases sitting between them. CDR1 is LNHDA, CDR2 SQIVND, per germline (reference sequence). CDR3 length equals 14 residues. CDR3 in amino acids: CASSIRVATGELFF. The CDR3 bases are TGTGCCAGTAGTATCCGAGTAGCGACCGGGGAGCTGTTTTTT.

V usage is TRBV5-1 and J usage is TRBJ2-3; 10 bases map to TRBD2. The J segment lost 2 bases and the V segment lost 2 bases, leaving 5 bases of the junction unmatched. The CDR3 sequence is 16 residues long. CDR1 and CDR2 from the germline V gene are SGHRS and YFSETQ. Here the CDR3 DNA reads TGCGCCAGCAGCTTAGTAGCGGGAGGACCCACAGATACGCAGTATTTT. Translated, it gives CASSLVAGGPTDTQYF.

This chain connects TRBV7-2 to TRBJ2-1; the match to TRBD1 covers 8 bases. This CDR3 region has 15 residues. CDR1 is SGHTA and CDR2 is FQGNSA in the germline V gene. V lost 5 bases, J lost 9 bases, and 12 bases stayed unmatched. DNA for the CDR3: TGTGCCAGCAGCCTGTTGTGGACAGGGATTGCTGAGCAGTTCTTC. Translating it yields CASSLLWTGIAEQFF.

The chain has TRBV25-1 and TRBJ1-2, with 10 bases that match TRBD1. After removal of 4 bases from V and 7 bases from J, the junction contained 6 bases not matched to a gene. Germline-derived CDR1 and CDR2 are MGHDK and SYGVNS. The CDR3 extends over 14 amino acids. This CDR3 is CASSGGQGLSGYTF. The CDR3 DNA reads TGTGCCAGCAGTGGGGGACAGGGGTTAAGTGGCTACACCTTC.

J is TRBJ1-2 and V is TRBV11-2, with 7 bases aligning to TRBD1. Germline-derived CDR1 and CDR2 are SGHAT and FQNNGV. The CDR3 spans 15 residues. The J segment lost 5 bases and the V segment lost 0 bases, leaving 6 bases of the junction unmatched. DNA of the CDR3: TGTGCCAGCAGCTTAGATCACGGGACAGTTTATGGCTACACCTTC. The encoded protein is CASSLDHGTVYGYTF. The full variable domain, with the rest looked up from reference TRBV11-2 and TRBJ1-2, is EAGVAQSPRYKIIEKRQSVAFWCNPISGHATLYWYQQILGQGPKLLIQFQNNGVVDDSQLPKDRFSAERLKGVDSTLKIQPAKLEDSAVYLCASSLDHGTVYGYTFGSGTRLTVV.

The rearrangement joins TRBV28 to TRBJ1-5; 7 nucleotides align to TRBD1. With V trimmed by 2 bases and J by 6 bases, 4 bases remained unmatched. From germline, CDR1 is MDHEN and CDR2 SYDVKM. This CDR3 comprises 14 residues. CDR3 bases: TGTGCCAGCAGTTTACGCCGGGACAGTCAGCCCCAGCATTTT. Its protein product is CASSLRRDSQPQHF.

The chain recombines TRBV5-1 with TRBJ2-7; 13 nucleotides align to TRBD2. Germline values: CDR1 SGHRS, CDR2 YFSETQ. The CDR3 is made up of 14 amino acids. Trimming took 0 bases from V and 6 from J; bases not matched to a gene: 0. In DNA form, the CDR3 reads TGCGCCAGCAGCTTGGGGACTAGCGGGAGCGAGCAGTACTTC. Amino acid sequence: CASSLGTSGSEQYF.

The chain has TRBV12-3 or TRBV12-4 and TRBJ2-7; either TRBD1 or TRBD2 may fit D (6 bases each). There are 13 residues in the CDR3. Trimming cost V 2 bases and J 2 bases, with 7 bases left between them. CDR3 nucleotides: TGTGCCAGCAGTTTAAGGGGGGCCTACGAGCAGTACTTC. It specifies CASSLRGAYEQYF.

The CDR3 region has the DNA TGTGCCAGCAGCCCCCCGGGGCAGGGAGGTTGGAATGAGCAGTTCTTC. This encodes CASSPPGQGGWNEQFF. The rearrangement uses TRBV7-9 and TRBJ2-1, with a tentative D call TRBD2 (6 bases). The CDR3 contains 16 residues. Germline V gene lookup returns CDR1 SEHNR and CDR2 FQNEAQ (reference sequence). The V end lost 5 bases, the J end lost 7 bases, and 21 bases lay between the germline ends.

V gene TRBV10-2 combines with J gene TRBJ2-2; D not resolved. Trimming removed 0 bases from V and 0 bases from J, with 11 bases in between. Germline assignment: CDR1 WSHSY and CDR2 SAAADI. The CDR3 has 17 amino acids. CDR3 amino acids: CASSESIIHANTGELFF. The CDR3 DNA reads as TGCGCCAGCAGTGAGTCGATAATCCACGCGAACACCGGGGAGCTGTTTTTT.

V and J are TRBV10-3 and TRBJ2-1; TRBD2 agrees at 11 bases. Trimming at V came to 3 bases and at J to 7 bases, leaving 8 bases not matched to a gene. This CDR3 is 16 amino acids long. Germline lookup yields CDR1 ENHRY and CDR2 SYGVKD. This CDR3 reads CAISDHTSGRINEQFF. The DNA of the CDR3 is TGTGCCATCAGTGACCATACTAGCGGGAGAATAAATGAGCAGTTCTTC.

CDR3 region: CASSLLLAGVREQYF. CDR3 DNA sequence: TGTGCCAGCAGCTTGTTACTAGCGGGAGTGAGGGAGCAGTACTTC. This chain uses TRBV11-2 with TRBJ2-7; 11 nucleotides align to TRBD2. Unmatched junction bases numbered 8, after V lost 3 bases and J lost 7 bases. Germline CDR1 and CDR2: SGHAT and FQNNGV. This CDR3 region has 15 residues.

The chain is built from TRBV6-6 and TRBJ2-7, with 14 bases lining up with TRBD2. There are 16 residues in the CDR3. V shed 5 bases and J 4 bases; nucleotides not matched to a gene: 7. CDR1 MNHNY and CDR2 SVGAGI come from the germline V gene (reference sequence). CDR3 nucleotide sequence: TGTGCCAGCAGTCAGCCCGGGACTAGCGGGAGTTACGAGCAGTACTTC. This sequence encodes CASSQPGTSGSYEQYF.

The chain is built from TRBV7-9 and TRBJ1-1; no clear D. CDR1 and CDR2 (germline): SEHNR, FQNEAQ (reference sequence). V gave up 4 bases and J gave up 11 bases, with 20 bases separating them. This CDR3 region has 14 residues. This CDR3 reads CASSSATGAPVAFF. DNA of the CDR3: TGTGCCAGCAGCTCGGCAACGGGCGCCCCAGTGGCTTTCTTT.

This chain joins TRBV27 and TRBJ2-1; D remains ambiguous. V lost 3 bases and J 5 bases, leaving 11 bases between the germline ends. CDR1 and CDR2 (germline): MNHEY, SMNVEV (reference sequence). The CDR3 loop spans 14 amino acids. The CDR3 DNA reads as TGTGCCAGCAGTTTGTCGGACGACCACAATGAGCAGTTCTTC. Amino acids: CASSLSDDHNEQFF.

This chain links TRBV9 with TRBJ1-3; D ambiguous. The CDR3 is 14 residues long. Germline CDR1 SGDLS, CDR2 YYNGEE. The V end was cut by 4 bases, the J end by 3 bases, with 11 bases between. The CDR3 sequence is CASSPGRLGNTIYF. CDR3 DNA: TGTGCCAGCAGCCCCGGCAGGCTTGGAAACACCATATATTTT.

J is TRBJ2-7 and V is TRBV6-1; D assignment may be TRBD1 or TRBD2 (5 bases each). V gave up 0 bases and J gave up 3 bases, with 12 bases separating them. The CDR3 totals 15 residues. Germline V gene lookup returns CDR1 MNHNS and CDR2 SASEGT. CDR3 coding DNA: TGTGCCAGCAGTGAAGCGGGGCAGGGAGTCTACGAGCAGTACTTC. It codes for CASSEAGQGVYEQYF.

The CDR3 region has the DNA TGTGCCAGCAGTCCGAGGACAGGGATAAAAAATGAGCAGTTCTTC. Protein: CASSPRTGIKNEQFF. The rearrangement uses TRBV27 and TRBJ2-1; 8 bases are shared with TRBD1. Germline-derived CDR1 and CDR2 are MNHEY and SMNVEV (reference sequence). This CDR3 comprises 15 residues. V gave up 5 bases and J gave up 7 bases; unmatched junction bases: 10.

The genes are TRBV19 and TRBJ2-3; D gene unclear. Germline V CDR1 and CDR2: LNHDA, SQIVND (reference sequence). This CDR3 has 18 residues. V lost 0 bases to trimming and J lost 0 bases, with 16 bases between them. CDR3 region: CASSIDLGGKPSTDTQYF. The CDR3 nucleotides are TGTGCCAGTAGTATAGATCTGGGCGGCAAGCCTAGCACAGATACGCAGTATTTT.

This clone was counted a few times. The chain carries TRBV27 and TRBJ2-2, with D unclear. Germline CDR1 reads MNHEY; CDR2 reads SMNVEV (reference sequence). Between the trimmed V and J ends, which lost 4 bases and 2 bases, there was a span of 5 bases. The CDR3 consists of 13 residues. The CDR3 loop reads CASSSLNTGELFF. CDR3 bases: TGTGCCAGCAGTTCGCTAAACACCGGGGAGCTGTTTTTT.

V usage is TRBV7-2 and J usage is TRBJ2-2, with D possibly being TRBD2 (6 bases). This CDR3 has 18 amino acids. V lost 1 base, J lost 1 base, and 16 bases lay in between. In germline, CDR1 is SGHTA, CDR2 FQGNSA. CDR3 nucleotides: TGTGCCAGCAGCTTAGATCGGGGTGTAGCGGAGAACACCGGGGAGCTGTTTTTT. Translating it yields CASSLDRGVAENTGELFF.

This rearrangement joins TRBV29-1 to TRBJ2-1; D may be TRBD1 or TRBD2 (7 bases each). Germline CDR1 is SQVTM and CDR2 is ANQGSEA. V lost 7 bases and J 6 bases, leaving 19 bases between the germline ends. This CDR3 contains 14 residues. The CDR3 DNA is TGCAGCGCCCAGGGGGGGGCGCGGGGCAATGAGCAGTTCTTC. Translating it yields CSAQGGARGNEQFF.